A selection of T cell receptor beta chains follows, all from one sample in a study of glioma-infiltrating T cells. A single record per CDR3 protein comes from TCRdb applying MiXCR to the multiplex PCR reads. This sample has tens of thousands of distinct CDR3 sequences, with about 25% found just once. The sample was glioma tissue, nonneoplastic brain tissue, or PBMCs (not recorded which). These receptors came from a human donor with low-grade glioma or glioblastoma, undergoing nonglioma brain surgery, or in good health (not recorded which). The CDR3 runs from the conserved cysteine through the conserved F or W. D genes are given only for firm matches. Clone size is not always given. Where it is, it says once, few, many or a class for expanded clones.

clone size	D gene	V gene	J gene	CDR3 protein	CDR3 DNA
many	NA	TRBV5-4	TRBJ2-3	CASSSGTYTDTQYF	TGTGCCAGCAGCTCCGGGACCTACACAGATACGCAGTATTTT
many	NA	TRBV7-2	TRBJ1-5	CASSRYRDKRRGNQPQHF	TGTGCCAGCAGCCGTTACCGGGACAAGCGTAGAGGAAATCAGCCCCAGCATTTT
many	NA	TRBV5-4	TRBJ1-1	CASSLDRNTEAFF	TGTGCCAGCAGCTTGGATCGGAACACTGAAGCTTTCTTT
many	NA	TRBV6-1	TRBJ1-5	CASKVDGIWPQHF	TGTGCCAGCAAAGTTGACGGCATATGGCCCCAGCATTTT
many	TRBD1	TRBV7-2	TRBJ2-3	CASSWTTGGTDTQYF	TGTGCCAGCAGCTGGACGACAGGGGGCACAGATACGCAGTATTTT
many	TRBD1	TRBV2	TRBJ2-1	CASMGQGYDNEQFF	TGTGCCAGCATGGGACAGGGGTATGACAATGAGCAGTTCTTC
NA	TRBD2	TRBV11-2	TRBJ2-7	CASSPRLAGGASYEQYF	TGTGCCAGCAGCCCCAGACTAGCGGGCGGTGCCTCCTACGAGCAGTACTTC
many	NA	TRBV4-1	TRBJ1-2	CASSQEKGRGHYGYTF	TGCGCCAGCAGCCAAGAGAAAGGGCGCGGGCACTATGGCTACACCTTC
many	NA	TRBV6-2/TRBV6-3	TRBJ2-7	CASSYLGSYEQYF	TGTGCCAGCAGTTACTTAGGGTCCTACGAGCAGTACTTC
many	NA	TRBV3-1	TRBJ1-4	CASSPRRREKLFF	TGTGCCAGCAGCCCCAGACGAAGAGAAAAACTGTTTTTT
many	TRBD2	TRBV3-1	TRBJ2-7	CASSQDNSGRYEQYF	TGTGCCAGCAGCCAAGATAATAGCGGGAGGTACGAGCAGTACTTC
many	TRBD2	TRBV6-5	TRBJ2-2	CASSYPPTSGRGGELFF	TGTGCCAGCAGTTACCCGCCGACTAGCGGGAGGGGCGGGGAGCTGTTTTTT
few	NA	TRBV12-3/TRBV12-4	TRBJ1-1	CASGDRPNTEAFF	TGTGCCAGCGGGGACCGCCCGAACACTGAAGCTTTCTTT
many	NA	TRBV18	TRBJ1-2	CASSPPGPQGYGYTF	TGTGCCAGCTCACCACCGGGGCCACAGGGCTATGGCTACACCTTC
few	NA	TRBV7-9	TRBJ1-2	CASSLVPNYGYTF	TGTGCCAGCAGCTTGGTCCCTAACTATGGCTACACCTTC
few	NA	TRBV19	TRBJ1-5	CASTSSQAPYSNQPQHF	TGTGCCAGTACCTCCTCCCAGGCCCCTTATAGCAATCAGCCCCAGCATTTT
NA	NA	TRBV20-1	TRBJ1-5	CSARRGQERNQPQHF	TGCAGTGCTAGACGAGGGCAGGAGAGGAATCAGCCCCAACATTTT
many	TRBD2	TRBV2	TRBJ2-3	CASRLAGATDTQYF	TGTGCCAGCAGATTAGCGGGAGCAACAGATACGCAGTATTTT
few	TRBD1	TRBV12-3/TRBV12-4	TRBJ1-5	CASSPDFTGTGNSNQPQHF	TGTGCCAGCTCCCCAGACTTTACCGGGACAGGGAATAGCAATCAGCCCCAGCATTTT
NA	NA	TRBV7-9	TRBJ2-7	CASSPVRGEQYF	TGTGCCAGCAGCCCCGTGCGCGGCGAGCAGTACTTC
many	NA	TRBV27	TRBJ2-1	CASSDPSSSYNEQFF	TGTGCCAGCAGTGACCCGTCGAGCTCCTACAATGAGCAGTTCTTC
few	NA	TRBV30	TRBJ1-1	CAWRAGTRVAEAFF	TGTGCCTGGAGAGCCGGGACCCGGGTTGCTGAAGCTTTCTTT
few	TRBD2	TRBV4-2	TRBJ2-5	CASSQDLAGGPVARETQYF	TGTGCCAGCAGCCAAGATCTAGCGGGAGGGCCGGTAGCGCGGGAGACCCAGTACTTC
many	TRBD1	TRBV4-2	TRBJ1-1	CASSHAGTANTEAFF	TGTGCCAGCAGCCATGCCGGGACAGCGAACACTGAAGCTTTCTTT
many	NA	TRBV4-2	TRBJ1-1	CASSQDLGSDTEAFF	TGTGCCAGCAGCCAAGATCTGGGGTCGGACACTGAAGCTTTCTTT
many	NA	TRBV2	TRBJ1-1	CASILTRGTEAFF	TGTGCCAGCATACTCACAAGGGGCACTGAAGCTTTCTTT
NA	NA	TRBV6-1	TRBJ2-1	CASSDARNEQFF	TGCGCCAGCAGTGATGCGCGGAATGAGCAGTTCTTC
many	NA	TRBV19	TRBJ2-5	CASSISRAYQETQYF	TGTGCCAGTAGTATTTCAAGGGCGTACCAAGAGACCCAGTACTTC
many	TRBD1	TRBV2	TRBJ1-2	CASSEYDREIYGYTF	TGTGCCAGCAGTGAATATGACAGGGAAATCTATGGCTACACCTTC
NA	TRBD1	TRBV11-2	TRBJ1-5	CASSAGQGLRQPQHF	TGTGCCAGCAGCGCCGGACAGGGGTTGCGTCAGCCCCAGCATTTT
NA	TRBD1	TRBV7-6	TRBJ2-7	CASSFRTGGGEQYF	TGTGCCAGCAGCTTCCGGACAGGGGGCGGCGAGCAGTACTTC
NA	TRBD2	TRBV6-1	TRBJ2-6	CASRSGGSSGANVLTF	TGTGCCAGCAGAAGCGGGGGCTCTTCTGGGGCCAACGTCCTGACTTTC
many	NA	TRBV12-3/TRBV12-4	TRBJ1-3	CASTLVGTGNTIYF	TGTGCCAGCACTCTGGTCGGTACTGGAAACACCATATATTTT
many	NA	TRBV18	TRBJ2-5	CASSPPGAGRKETQYF	TGTGCCAGCTCACCACCCGGAGCAGGGCGGAAAGAGACCCAGTACTTC
many	NA	TRBV19	TRBJ1-1	CASSIAPQTRTEAFF	TGTGCCAGTAGTATAGCCCCCCAAACGAGGACTGAAGCTTTCTTT
few	NA	TRBV7-2	TRBJ2-2	CASRGGGASTGELFF	TGTGCCAGCAGGGGTGGGGGGGCGTCAACCGGGGAGCTGTTTTTT
many	TRBD1	TRBV6-5	TRBJ2-7	CASSYSRDRGGYEQYF	TGTGCCAGCAGTTACTCACGGGACAGGGGGGGCTACGAGCAGTACTTC
many	NA	TRBV6-1	TRBJ1-3	CASSQKGSRGNGNTIYF	TGTGCCAGCAGTCAAAAAGGCTCCCGGGGCAATGGAAACACCATATATTTT
many	NA	TRBV12-3/TRBV12-4	TRBJ1-5	CASSLGHGPNQPQHF	TGTGCCAGCAGTTTAGGACACGGACCTAATCAGCCCCAGCATTTT
NA	TRBD1	TRBV27	TRBJ2-1	CASSFGLQGYEQFF	TGTGCCAGCAGTTTTGGGTTACAGGGGTATGAGCAGTTCTTC
once	TRBD1	TRBV27	TRBJ1-2	CASSTGQGGLGGHTF	TGTGCCAGCAGTACGGGGCAAGGGGGCCTGGGTGGCCACACCTTC
NA	TRBD2	TRBV29-1	TRBJ2-7	CSVTTTWGGEGNEQYF	TGCAGCGTTACTACGACCTGGGGGGGAGAGGGAAACGAGCAGTACTTC
many	NA	TRBV27	TRBJ2-2	CASSLWMAAGELFF	TGTGCCAGCAGTTTATGGATGGCGGCAGGGGAGCTGTTTTTT
NA	NA	TRBV11-2	TRBJ2-1	CASSHRDPAYNEQFF	TGTGCCAGCAGCCACCGGGACCCAGCCTACAATGAGCAGTTCTTC
many	NA	TRBV3-1	TRBJ1-2	CASSQPTHGYTF	TGTGCCAGCAGCCAACCCACCCATGGCTACACCTTC
once	TRBD1	TRBV6-2/TRBV6-3	TRBJ1-6	CAGRTRQGPNSPLHF	TGTGCCGGCAGGACCAGACAGGGTCCAAATTCACCCCTCCACTTT
NA	TRBD1	TRBV7-6	TRBJ2-3	CASSYSPSGTGTDTQYF	TGTGCCAGCAGCTACAGTCCCTCCGGGACAGGCACAGATACGCAGTATTTT
many	NA	TRBV6-1	TRBJ2-5	CASQGTLQQETQYF	TGTGCCAGCCAAGGGACACTTCAGCAAGAGACCCAGTACTTC